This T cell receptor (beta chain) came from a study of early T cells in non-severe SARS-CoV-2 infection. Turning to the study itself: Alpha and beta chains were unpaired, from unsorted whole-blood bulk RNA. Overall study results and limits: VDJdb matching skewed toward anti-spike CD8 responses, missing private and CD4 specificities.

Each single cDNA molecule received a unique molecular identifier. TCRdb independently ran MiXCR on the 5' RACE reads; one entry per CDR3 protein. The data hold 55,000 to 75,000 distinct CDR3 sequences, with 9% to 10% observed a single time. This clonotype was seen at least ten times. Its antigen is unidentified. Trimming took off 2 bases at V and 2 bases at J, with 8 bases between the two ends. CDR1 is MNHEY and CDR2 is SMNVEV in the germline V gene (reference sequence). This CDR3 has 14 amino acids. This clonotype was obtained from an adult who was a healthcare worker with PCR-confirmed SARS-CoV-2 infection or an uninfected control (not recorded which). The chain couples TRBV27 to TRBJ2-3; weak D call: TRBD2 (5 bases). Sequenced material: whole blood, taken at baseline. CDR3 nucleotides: TGTGCCAGCAGTTTAGGGCTAGCCACAGATACGCAGTATTTT. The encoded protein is CASSLGLATDTQYF.